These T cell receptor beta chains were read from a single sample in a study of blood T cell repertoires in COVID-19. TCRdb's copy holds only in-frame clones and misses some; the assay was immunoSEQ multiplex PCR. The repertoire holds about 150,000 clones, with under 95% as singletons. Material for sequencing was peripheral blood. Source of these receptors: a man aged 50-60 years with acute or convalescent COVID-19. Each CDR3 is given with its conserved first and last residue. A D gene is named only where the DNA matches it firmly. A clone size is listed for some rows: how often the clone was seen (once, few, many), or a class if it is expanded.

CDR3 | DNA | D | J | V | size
CASSLLWRTGNTEAFF | TGTGCCAGCAGCTTGTTGTGGAGGACGGGGAACACTGAAGCTTTCTTT | - | TRBJ1-1 | TRBV5-6 | once
CASSYLWEAFF | TGTGCCAGCAGTTACCTCTGGGAGGCTTTCTTT | - | TRBJ1-1 | TRBV6-2/TRBV6-3 | -
CASSYSGRNSNQPQHF | TGTGCCAGCAGTTACTCGGGGAGGAATAGCAATCAGCCCCAGCATTTT | - | TRBJ1-5 | TRBV6-2/TRBV6-3 | -
CASSLVGGNNEQFF | TGTGCCAGCAGCTTGGTCGGGGGAAACAATGAGCAGTTCTTC | - | TRBJ2-1 | TRBV5-4 | -
CASSSGQEGTDTQYF | TGCGCCAGCAGCTCTGGACAGGAGGGCACAGATACGCAGTATTTT | TRBD1 | TRBJ2-3 | TRBV5-1 | -
CATSRPERPLSNQPQHF | TGTGCCACCAGCAGACCCGAGAGGCCACTGAGCAATCAGCCCCAGCATTTT | - | TRBJ1-5 | TRBV15 | -
CASSQTGANYGYTF | TGTGCCAGCAGCCAAACAGGGGCTAACTATGGCTACACCTTC | TRBD1 | TRBJ1-2 | TRBV11-2 | -
CASSLGQGYGYTF | TGTGCCAGCAGTCTCGGACAGGGCTATGGCTACACCTTC | TRBD1 | TRBJ1-2 | TRBV12-3/TRBV12-4 | -
CAISESPTGDGEKLFF | TGTGCCATCAGTGAGTCGCCGACAGGGGATGGTGAAAAACTGTTTTTT | TRBD1 | TRBJ1-4 | TRBV10-3 | once
CASSNFGTGNEQFF | TGTGCCAGCAGCAACTTCGGGACAGGGAATGAGCAGTTCTTC | TRBD1 | TRBJ2-1 | TRBV11-2 | -
CASSHGGIRGEAFF | TGTGCCAGCAGCCATGGGGGGATAAGAGGTGAAGCTTTCTTT | - | TRBJ1-1 | TRBV3-1/TRBV3-2 | once